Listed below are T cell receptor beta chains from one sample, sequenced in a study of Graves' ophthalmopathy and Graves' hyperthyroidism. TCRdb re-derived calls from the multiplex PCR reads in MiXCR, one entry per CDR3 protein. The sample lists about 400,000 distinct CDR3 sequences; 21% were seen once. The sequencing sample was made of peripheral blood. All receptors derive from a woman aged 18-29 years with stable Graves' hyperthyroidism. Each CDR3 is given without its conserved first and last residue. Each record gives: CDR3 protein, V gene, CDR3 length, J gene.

ASSLWIAYEQY	TRBV11-2	11	TRBJ2-7
ASSLRGALGNTEAF	TRBV28	14	TRBJ1-1
ASSLGQPEAF	TRBV12-3/TRBV12-4	10	TRBJ1-1
ASSLGGSRYGYT	TRBV13	12	TRBJ1-2
ASSQEGRTSGKNIQY	TRBV14	15	TRBJ2-4
ASSPTSGSSYEQY	TRBV12-3/TRBV12-4	13	TRBJ2-7
ASSPRTGGFYEQY	TRBV7-9	13	TRBJ2-7
ATSDLTPAGTGELF	TRBV24-1	14	TRBJ2-2
ASSTIGAQETQY	TRBV19	12	TRBJ2-5
ASSYRYSNQPQH	TRBV28	12	TRBJ1-5
AISDSRPLWYEQY	TRBV10-3	13	TRBJ2-7
ASSLKVGPSQY	TRBV18	11	TRBJ2-5
SVSLDTGGHKGYT	TRBV20-1	13	TRBJ1-2
ATSRDREVEPANYGYT	TRBV15	16	TRBJ1-2
ASSYSRTASYEQY	TRBV6-2/TRBV6-3	13	TRBJ2-7
ASSGGGSGAGYGYT	TRBV6-5	14	TRBJ1-2
ASSTRIKWQETQY	TRBV6-2/TRBV6-3	13	TRBJ2-5
ASSLGALFQETQY	TRBV7-2	13	TRBJ2-5
ASSLGESLPREQY	TRBV11-2	13	TRBJ2-7
ASSKFSTGSTEAF	TRBV27	13	TRBJ1-1
ASSIGHTGELF	TRBV19	11	TRBJ2-2
ASSSDRAHGYT	TRBV12-3/TRBV12-4	11	TRBJ1-2
ASSWAGELF	TRBV19	9	TRBJ2-2
ASSPTFGTGAYPSGNTIY	TRBV18	18	TRBJ1-3
ASSPLVGRLTEAF	TRBV18	13	TRBJ1-1
ASKDPNYEQY	TRBV6-2/TRBV6-3	10	TRBJ2-7
ASSLAVGGTEAF	TRBV7-2	12	TRBJ1-1
ASTFGGNTIY	TRBV12-3/TRBV12-4	10	TRBJ1-3
ATRPGQGNSPLH	TRBV27	12	TRBJ1-6
ASSSGLAGGYEQY	TRBV5-5	13	TRBJ2-7
SVVGTYNSYEQY	TRBV29-1	12	TRBJ2-7
ASSLVTSGIYEQY	TRBV7-2	13	TRBJ2-7
ASTGSIGRFSSYEQY	TRBV11-2	15	TRBJ2-7
ASSLSGRWSNQPQH	TRBV7-8	14	TRBJ1-5
ASSLLGTLDEQY	TRBV27	12	TRBJ2-7
ASSHQRGQAVEQY	TRBV28	13	TRBJ2-7
ASSKHRGVYEQY	TRBV6-2/TRBV6-3	12	TRBJ2-7
ASSITAGEGYEQY	TRBV7-3	13	TRBJ2-7
ASSYSTAGVGYT	TRBV6-5	12	TRBJ1-2
ASSPRVVKETQY	TRBV18	12	TRBJ2-5
ASSPHGGAGELF	TRBV27	12	TRBJ2-2
ASSQMGGLIETQY	TRBV7-2	13	TRBJ2-5
ATSVGAAETQY	TRBV24-1	11	TRBJ2-5
ASSQDHVLRWRGGTEAF	TRBV14	17	TRBJ1-1
AWSVPGSQETQY	TRBV30	12	TRBJ2-5
SANEQY	TRBV20-1	6	TRBJ2-7
ASGWGTAGLPKGELF	TRBV28	15	TRBJ2-2
ASSVTGLSTEAF	TRBV2	12	TRBJ1-1
ASSLAGGLNTGELF	TRBV5-1	14	TRBJ2-2
ASSTRQSRGYT	TRBV28	11	TRBJ1-2
SARGPGSGASPKTQY	TRBV20-1	15	TRBJ2-5
ASSVASGRTPQY	TRBV9	12	TRBJ2-7
ASSRYGDTEAF	TRBV12-3/TRBV12-4	11	TRBJ1-1
ASSLLGGLLAKNIKY	TRBV5-1	15	TRBJ2-4
SVEDPGEGNQGKAF	TRBV29-1	14	TRBJ1-1
ASPGLANQETQY	TRBV10-1	12	TRBJ2-5
ATEGQDSYEQY	TRBV10-3	11	TRBJ2-7
SVGDRIETQY	TRBV29-1	10	-
ASTWRFGTGANEQY	TRBV5-6	14	TRBJ2-7